The present entry profiles one T cell receptor beta chain with its context. This clonotype was observed a handful of times. There is no known antigen for this receptor. There are no base qualities to consult, and no much larger clone falls within one base. Instrument used: Illumina NovaSeq 6000. TCRalpha and TCRbeta cDNA libraries were constructed by 5'RACE with constant-segment primers, with sample barcodes and unique molecular identifiers being introduced. Trizol reagent was used to extract RNA from every sample. The libraries were amplified in two PCR steps, and the second step added a second sample barcode and Illumina TruSeq adapters. Sequencing of libraries was performed on an Illumina NovaSeq with 2 x 150 bp paired-end reads. The paper's processing steps were these. Reads were demultiplexed and collapsed into UMI-guided consensus sequences with migec v1.2.7. Using mixcr v2.1.11, the UMI consensuses were aligned to TRA and TRB V and J templates and assembled into clonotypes. A clonotype was counted as expanded or contracted only if both edgeR and NoisET called the change significant, with noise models trained on biological replicates. edgeR calls used a false discovery rate-adjusted p below 0.01 and a log2 fold-change threshold of 1. As an exploratory analysis of dynamics, PCA with hierarchical clustering was applied to max-normalized trajectories of the 1000 most abundant clonotypes. Separately sequenced CD4+ and CD8+ repertoires were used to assign a CD4 or CD8 phenotype to each responding clone. TCRdb handled the public reads itself, with Q25 trimming in fastp and clone calling in MiXCR, and kept productive beta chains. Rows with one shared CDR3 protein collapse into an entry with the most common genes and DNA. The V and J calls were determined by TCRdb, not by the authors. The sample profile shows 55,000 to 75,000 distinct CDR3 sequences; about 30% of them were found once. Approximately 39% of the sample comes from the top ten.

The CDR3 goes from the cysteine to the phenylalanine over 15 residues. Solely the CDR3 DNA is kept, with 45 bases framed from the first base. Per the germline V gene, SGHRS is the CDR1 and YFSETQ is the CDR2. The germline V end is reduced by 1 base and the J end by 5 bases; junction bases left unmatched: 8. Ficoll-Paque density gradient centrifugation was the method used to isolate PBMCs. The data were obtained in a study of T-cell memory formation after mild COVID-19 listed by TCRdb under 2021. General notes on the study: TCR sequence clusters from the two donors were found to be largely donor specific. T-cell clones expanding and contracting after mild COVID-19 in a couple of donors were tracked by longitudinal TCRalpha and TCRbeta repertoire sequencing. The cohort was made up of two young adult volunteers, one female and one male, who were previously healthy. What the work shows at the level of the full study, not this receptor alone: Contracting CD4+ clones appeared mostly in the CM and EM memory subsets, whereas CD8+ clones were enriched in EMRA. Whether the second-wave clones peaking on day 37 were SARS-CoV-2 specific was not confirmed. Balanced CD4/CD8 phenotypes were observed for clones contracting from day 15 to 85, whereas a bias towards CD4+ was observed for a second wave of clones expanding from day 15 to 37. The study included only a couple of mild cases, and larger cohorts that include severe cases with pre-infection samples were judged to be necessary. The detection of some responding clones in pre-infection memory suggests that pre-existing cross-reactive memory T cells joined the SARS-CoV-2 response.

The sequence came from a man younger than 35 who had mild COVID-19 (a few samples of this study predate the infection). The sample titles of this study are shuffled in the database, so cell type and time point are left out; the donor was told from shared clones. The sequenced sample consisted of PBMCs or a T cell subset sorted from them (not recorded which). The rearrangement combines TRBV5-1 with TRBJ2-5, and 7 junction bases match TRBD1. The DNA is as follows: TGCGCCAGCAGCTTGAAGGGGGCCACGGGGGAGACCCAGTACTTC. Translated, this is CASSLKGATGETQYF.